This T cell receptor (beta chain) was sequenced during a study of CD8+ T cells in alopecia areata. Study summary: A 6-month period off drug followed tofacitinib, which lasted 6 to 18 months. Severity among treated patients was scored by the percentage of scalp area affected.

Comment on this clone: Its antigen is not identified.

Study-wide results and limits: Sharing of TCRs across patients appeared less clear than in mice, possibly for HLA-related reasons. Within the top 100, expanded CD8+ clones significantly decreased with tofacitinib, as did scalp clonality.

The length of the CDR3 is 12 residues. The germline V and J ends were trimmed by 2 bases and 7 bases, with 9 bases remaining between them. CDR1 is WSHSY and CDR2 is SAAADI in the germline V gene. RNA was isolated and reverse transcribed to cDNA, the sequencing template. Profiling relied on immunoSEQ multiplex PCR, and the TCRdb table lists in-frame clones only, not all of them. Found here are a few thousand clones, approximately 90% of them singletons; the top ten hold approximately 21%. Treatment noted: oral pan-JAK inhibitor, 5-10 mg twice daily. Alopecia areata patients provided lesional scalp punch biopsies and peripheral blood, both collected for the study.

Sequenced material: skin, taken at week 4, from a patient treated with tofacitinib. The receptor's source is a human donor with alopecia areata. The rearrangement uses TRBV10-2 and TRBJ2-7; the D is unclear. This chain's CDR3 is CASSEGYGEQYF. In nucleotides, the CDR3 is TGCGCCAGCAGTGAGGGGTACGGGGAGCAGTACTTC.